The next 11 T cell receptor beta chains were all read from a single sample in a study of T cell changes during pregnancy in multiple sclerosis. TCRdb's table, derived via immunoSEQ multiplex PCR, lists solely in-frame clones and lacks some. The data show about 83,000 clones, 90% to 95% seen once. The sequenced sample was peripheral blood, obtained in the second trimester of pregnancy. All receptors derive from a female donor with multiple sclerosis, enrolled in a pregnancy study.

The chain links TRBV30 to TRBJ2-3, with D possibly being TRBD2 (6 bases). CDR1 is GTSNPN and CDR2 is SVGIG in the germline V gene (reference sequence). V lost 5 bases and J lost 2, with 17 bases in between. The CDR3 contains 15 residues. CDR3 region: CAWARDWVYTDTQYF. In nucleotides, the CDR3 is TGTGCCTGGGCCCGGGACTGGGTTTACACAGATACGCAGTATTTT.

The chain couples TRBV30 to TRBJ1-5; a weak D match, TRBD1 (5 bases). Per the germline V gene, CDR1 is GTSNPN and CDR2 is SVGIG (reference sequence). The V end lost 5 bases, the J end lost 7 bases, and 24 bases lay between the germline ends. The CDR3 covers 16 residues. The CDR3 is CAWDIYIGGEKQPQHF. The CDR3 nucleotides are TGTGCCTGGGACATTTATATCGGGGGGGAGAAACAGCCCCAGCATTTT.

The chain couples TRBV4-1 to TRBJ2-5; D ambiguous. The germline CDR1 and CDR2 sequences are MGHRA and YSYEKL. Trimming shortened V by 2 bases and J by 2 bases, and 6 bases separated the two germline ends. The CDR3 sequence is 13 residues long. CDR3 in DNA: TGCGCCAGCAGCCAAATCGCGCAAGAGACCCAGTACTTC. Protein product: CASSQIAQETQYF.

This chain joins TRBV29-1 and TRBJ1-2, with D maybe TRBD1 (6 bases). Germline V gene data show CDR1 as SQVTM and CDR2 as ANQGSEA. V lost 4 bases and J lost 10, with 10 bases in between. This CDR3 contains 10 residues. DNA for the CDR3: TGCAGCGTTGGGACAGCGGACTACACCTTC. Its protein product is CSVGTADYTF.

CDR3 bases: TGTGCCTGGAGTGTTTCCGAAAACGGGCAGTACTTC. Its protein product is CAWSVSENGQYF. The chain combines TRBV30 with TRBJ2-7; D is ambiguous. In germline, CDR1 is GTSNPN, CDR2 SVGIG (reference sequence). V dropped 0 bases and J dropped 9 bases, with 12 bases sitting between them. The CDR3 contains 12 residues.

J is TRBJ2-5 and V is TRBV4-1, with 12 bases that match TRBD2. V gave up 1 base and J gave up 5 bases; unmatched junction bases: 11. Germline values: CDR1 MGHRA, CDR2 YSYEKL. CDR3 length equals 18 residues. The CDR3 reads CASSQAGLAGGRRETQYF. The DNA of the CDR3 is TGCGCCAGCAGCCAAGCCGGGCTAGCGGGAGGGCGGAGGGAGACCCAGTACTTC.

This chain links TRBV15 with TRBJ2-7; TRBD1 might be the D (6 bases). Trimming removed 2 bases from V and 7 bases from J, with 12 bases in between. CDR1 is LNHNV and CDR2 is YYDKDF in the germline V gene (reference sequence). The CDR3 sequence is 13 residues long. The CDR3 DNA reads as TGTGCCACCAGCAGACGTGGGACACGTGAGCAGTACTTC. It specifies CATSRRGTREQYF.

This chain uses TRBV10-1 with TRBJ1-1, with TRBD1 identical over 7 bases. The CDR3 sequence is 14 residues long. CDR1 WNHNN and CDR2 SYGVQD come from the germline V gene (reference sequence). With 4 bases clipped from V and 7 bases from J, the junction kept 9 bases outside the gene matches. CDR3: CASSVEGQRFEAFF. DNA of the CDR3: TGCGCCAGCAGTGTAGAGGGACAGCGATTTGAAGCTTTCTTT.

This chain uses TRBV6-6 with TRBJ2-5, with 9 bases lining up with TRBD2. The CDR3 has 16 residues. Looked up from germline, CDR1 is MNHNY and CDR2 is SVGAGI (reference sequence). The ends lost 4 bases at V and 3 bases at J; junction bases unmatched: 9. This CDR3 reads CASSLGGGRAEETQYF. CDR3 coding DNA: TGTGCCAGCAGTTTGGGGGGCGGGAGGGCCGAAGAGACCCAGTACTTC.

The chain combines TRBV7-9 with TRBJ1-1; TRBD1 matches at 10 bases. V was pared by 5 bases and J by 1 base, with 4 bases of the junction left unmatched. Germline-derived CDR1 and CDR2 are SEHNR and FQNEAQ (reference sequence). The CDR3 runs to 15 residues. The CDR3 loop is CASSVRQGANTEAFF. The CDR3 DNA sequence: TGTGCCAGCAGCGTCCGACAGGGGGCGAACACTGAAGCTTTCTTT.

The J gene is TRBJ1-3, the V gene TRBV6-1; possible D gene TRBD1, 5 bases. CDR1 and CDR2 from the germline V gene are MNHNS and SASEGT. CDR3 length equals 15 residues. With 1 base removed from V and 4 bases from J, the gap between germline ends came to 11 bases. This CDR3 reads CASSEEAGSGNTIYF. In DNA, the CDR3 is TGTGCCAGCAGTGAAGAGGCAGGGTCAGGAAACACCATATATTTT.